This T cell receptor beta chain was captured by sequencing in a study of identical twins. This clonotype showed up many times. Antigen unknown. TCRdb called the 5' RACE reads again in MiXCR, with one record for every CDR3 protein. The sample has over 550,000 distinct CDR3 sequences, about 7.6% seen once; the top ten hold around 1.6%. Overall study results and limits: Conclusions came from cross-sectional statistical analysis, not from following the same donors.

These same data were also listed under a study on yellow fever vaccine responses in identical twins.

The TCR comes from a young woman in good health. The specimen sequenced was PBMCs.

CDR3 protein: CASSALGSDLNTEAFF. Written as DNA, the CDR3 is TGTGCCAGCAGCGCCCTTGGGTCCGATCTGAACACTGAAGCTTTCTTT. The chain has TRBV2 and TRBJ1-1; D unclear. Trimming took off 6 bases at V and 0 bases at J, with 17 bases between the two ends. CDR1 and CDR2 from the germline V gene are SNHLY and FYNNEI. The CDR3 runs to 16 residues.